This T cell receptor beta chain came from a study of cytomegalovirus exposure and HLA in healthy donors. This clone was counted only a few times. The V gene lost 4 bases and the J gene lost 4 bases, with 17 bases spanning the gap. The V gene's germline CDR1 is SGHRS and CDR2 YFSETQ. The CDR3 has 15 residues. PCR used 60 Vbeta primers and 13 Jbeta primers. The table came from immunoSEQ multiplex PCR; TCRdb's copy has only in-frame clones and leaves some out. The sample holds more than 70,000 clones, around three quarters seen once. The origin of this receptor is a man between 25 and 39 years old in good health and CMV-seropositive. The chain carries TRBV5-1 and TRBJ1-1; TRBD1 might be the D (5 bases). Sequencing input: PBMCs. CDR3 DNA: TGCGCCAGCAGCCTCGTTTCCGGAAGGGGCACTGAAGCTTTCTTT. Residues: CASSLVSGRGTEAFF.